A selection of T cell receptor beta chains follows, all from one sample in a study of blood T cell repertoires in COVID-19. Clones were read by immunoSEQ multiplex PCR, and TCRdb kept only the in-frame ones, dropping some. The sample holds approximately 130,000 clones; around 87% are singletons and the top ten take around 19%. The sequencing input was peripheral blood. These TCRs come from a woman in her fifties or sixties who had recovered from COVID-19. Each CDR3 is given with its conserved first and last residue. Each record gives: D gene, J gene, clone size, V gene, CDR3 protein, CDR3 DNA. The D gene is left open where the match is weak. Clone size is stated in some rows and not others, as once, few, many or a class when expanded.

>TRBD1|TRBJ2-7|.|TRBV6-5
CASSYGVGQFYEQYF
TGTGCCAGCAGTTACGGGGTGGGACAGTTCTACGAGCAGTACTTC
>TRBD1|TRBJ1-1|.|TRBV13
CASSFRDRATEAFF
TGTGCCAGCAGCTTCCGGGACAGGGCCACTGAAGCTTTCTTT
>.|TRBJ1-4|.|TRBV4-1
CASSQKGKDLNEKLFF
TGCGCCAGCAGCCAGAAGGGGAAGGACCTTAATGAAAAACTGTTTTTT
>.|TRBJ1-1|.|TRBV11-3
CASSLMTGEGEAFF
TGTGCCAGCAGCTTAATGACGGGTGAGGGAGAGGCTTTCTTT
>TRBD1|TRBJ2-4|.|TRBV7-9
CASSPTGTGGNIQYF
TGTGCCAGCAGCCCGACCGGGACAGGTGGCAACATTCAGTACTTC
>.|TRBJ2-7|.|TRBV6-5
CASSYSYSLYEQYF
TGTGCCAGCAGTTACTCCTACTCCCTCTACGAGCAGTACTTC
>TRBD1|TRBJ1-2|few|TRBV11-2
CASSQGGGYTF
TGTGCCAGCAGTCAAGGGGGCGGCTACACCTTC
>TRBD1|TRBJ1-4|.|TRBV30
CAWSLGTGSEKLFF
TGTGCCTGGAGTCTCGGGACAGGGAGTGAAAAACTGTTTTTT
>.|TRBJ2-1|.|TRBV25-1
CASSIPGADEQFF
TGTGCCAGCAGTATCCCAGGAGCGGATGAGCAGTTCTTC
>TRBD1|TRBJ1-3|.|TRBV19
CASSIRDSYPYSGNTIYF
TGTGCCAGTAGTATAAGGGACAGCTACCCCTACTCTGGAAACACCATATATTTT
>.|TRBJ2-7|.|TRBV29-1
CSVQRQDFGQYF
TGCAGCGTTCAACGTCAGGATTTCGGGCAGTACTTC
>TRBD2|TRBJ2-5|.|TRBV14
CASSQVAGEETQYF
TGTGCCAGCAGCCAGGTAGCGGGAGAAGAGACCCAGTACTTC
>.|TRBJ2-1|once|TRBV9
CASSVGPSVNNEQFF
TGTGCCAGCAGCGTAGGCCCCTCGGTGAACAATGAGCAGTTCTTC
>.|TRBJ2-3|.|TRBV15
CATRAGRLTDTQYF
TGTGCCACCAGGGCAGGGCGTCTCACAGATACGCAGTATTTT
>TRBD1|TRBJ1-3|.|TRBV28
CASRRGQSGNTIYF
TGTGCCAGCCGCAGGGGGCAATCTGGAAACACCATATATTTT
>TRBD2|TRBJ2-5|.|TRBV7-9
CASSVLAGGQTQYF
TGTGCCAGCAGCGTCCTAGCGGGTGGGCAGACCCAGTACTTC
>TRBD1|TRBJ2-1|.|TRBV5-1
CASSRRDRGLNNEQFF
TGCGCCAGCAGCCGCCGGGACAGGGGCCTAAACAATGAGCAGTTCTTC
>TRBD2|TRBJ2-3|few|TRBV5-1
CASSTGLAGLTDTQYF
TGCGCCAGCAGCACGGGACTAGCGGGGCTCACAGATACGCAGTATTTT
>.|TRBJ2-2|few|TRBV10-3
CAIGAMNTGELFF
TGTGCCATCGGGGCCATGAACACCGGGGAGCTGTTTTTT
>TRBD2|TRBJ2-3|.|TRBV3-1/TRBV3-2
CASSPRLAGGPADTQYF
TGTGCCAGCAGCCCTCGGCTAGCGGGAGGGCCGGCAGATACGCAGTATTTT
>.|TRBJ2-3|.|TRBV6-1
CASSESRGSADTQYF
TGTGCCAGCAGTGAAAGCAGGGGATCCGCAGATACGCAGTATTTT
>TRBD1|TRBJ2-1|.|TRBV30
CAWKVRDRTNNEQFF
TGTGCCTGGAAAGTCCGGGACAGGACGAACAATGAGCAGTTCTTC
>.|TRBJ2-7|.|TRBV2
CASSAGLADNETYEQYF
TGTGCCAGCAGTGCAGGATTAGCGGATAATGAAACCTACGAGCAGTACTTC
>TRBD2|TRBJ2-1|.|TRBV7-8
CASSLVSGSQNEQFF
TGTGCCAGCAGCTTAGTCAGCGGGAGTCAGAATGAGCAGTTCTTC
>.|TRBJ2-7|.|TRBV6-5
CASRNEWGPRSEQYF
TGTGCCAGCAGAAACGAGTGGGGGCCCCGGTCCGAGCAGTACTTC
>.|TRBJ2-7|.|TRBV7-2
CASSLDSTRGKYEQYF
TGTGCCAGCAGCTTGGATTCAACTCGGGGAAAATACGAGCAGTACTTC
>TRBD1|TRBJ2-5|.|TRBV4-1
CASSQEGTVGRTQYF
TGCGCCAGCAGCCAAGAGGGGACAGTCGGACGAACCCAGTACTTC
>TRBD1|TRBJ1-2|.|TRBV15
CATSRGSGQGGYGYTF
TGTGCCACCAGCAGAGGGTCGGGACAGGGAGGCTATGGCTACACCTTC
>.|TRBJ2-1|.|TRBV24-1
CATSDFRGSEQFF
TGTGCCACCAGTGATTTTCGAGGATCTGAGCAGTTCTTC
>TRBD1|TRBJ1-2|.|TRBV13
CASSLSFRGRLNGYTF
TGTGCCAGCAGCCTCTCATTCAGGGGGCGGCTCAACGGCTACACCTTC
>TRBD1|TRBJ1-5|.|TRBV4-2
CASSQESWTGGNQPQHF
TGTGCCAGCAGCCAAGAAAGTTGGACAGGGGGAAATCAGCCCCAGCATTTT
>.|TRBJ2-2|.|TRBV3-1/TRBV3-2
CASSQDLAGFTGELFF
TGTGCCAGCAGCCAGGATCTGGCGGGGTTTACCGGGGAGCTGTTTTTT
>.|TRBJ1-2|.|TRBV15
CATSSSSPMQGEDYGYTF
TGTGCCACCAGCAGTTCCTCTCCCATGCAGGGCGAAGACTATGGCTACACCTTC
>TRBD2|TRBJ2-5|.|TRBV7-2
CASSFSVGGPQETQYF
TGTGCCAGCAGCTTTAGCGTGGGAGGGCCTCAAGAGACCCAGTACTTC
>TRBD1|TRBJ1-5|.|TRBV12-5
CASGWTTGGGNQPQHF
TGTGCTAGTGGTTGGACAACAGGGGGAGGCAATCAGCCCCAGCATTTT
>.|TRBJ1-5|.|TRBV6-5
CASRTPDRGNQPQHF
TGTGCCAGCAGGACCCCAGACCGGGGCAATCAGCCCCAGCATTTT
>.|TRBJ2-7|.|TRBV7-2
CASSLARGGAAGQYF
TGTGCCAGCAGCTTAGCGAGGGGCGGGGCGGCGGGGCAGTACTTC
>.|TRBJ2-7|.|TRBV15
CATSRGGTSYEQYF
TGTGCCACCAGCAGAGGGGGGACTTCCTACGAGCAGTACTTC
>TRBD2|TRBJ2-3|few|TRBV5-1
CASSSAGGGTDTQYF
TGCGCCAGCAGCTCAGCGGGAGGGGGCACAGATACGCAGTATTTT
>TRBD2|TRBJ2-5|.|TRBV5-1
CASSLGLAGMQETQYF
TGCGCCAGCAGCTTGGGACTAGCGGGGATGCAAGAGACCCAGTACTTC
>TRBD2|TRBJ2-5|.|TRBV2
CAFTNSGGAGETQYF
TGTGCCTTCACGAACAGCGGGGGGGCGGGAGAGACCCAGTACTTC
>.|TRBJ2-6|.|TRBV27
CASSRRIPSSGANVLTF
TGTGCCAGCAGTCGCAGGATTCCGAGCTCTGGGGCCAACGTCCTGACTTTC
>.|TRBJ2-1|.|TRBV19
CASSMRGSSYNEQFF
TGTGCCAGTAGTATGCGGGGTAGCTCCTACAATGAGCAGTTCTTC
>TRBD2|TRBJ2-1|once|TRBV6-2/TRBV6-3
CASSYPTSGRARQFF
TGTGCCAGCAGTTACCCTACTAGCGGGAGGGCCCGGCAGTTCTTC
>.|TRBJ2-1|.|TRBV6-5
CASGTGRVMDEQFF
TGTGCCAGCGGTACAGGCAGGGTTATGGATGAGCAGTTCTTC
>TRBD1|TRBJ1-3|.|TRBV6-2/TRBV6-3
CASSYIGTASGNTIYF
TGTGCCAGCAGTTACATCGGGACAGCCTCTGGAAACACCATATATTTT
>TRBD1|TRBJ2-7|.|TRBV3-1/TRBV3-2
CASRRTGGYEQYF
TGTGCCAGCAGAAGGACAGGGGGCTACGAGCAGTACTTC
>TRBD1|TRBJ1-2|.|TRBV7-8
CASSSAPRGTANLNYGYTF
TGTGCCAGCAGCTCCGCACCTAGAGGGACAGCTAATCTTAACTATGGCTACACCTTC
>.|TRBJ1-2|.|TRBV7-2
CASSLQGVVYGYTF
TGTGCCAGCAGCTTACAAGGGGTAGTCTATGGCTACACCTTC
>.|TRBJ2-3|.|TRBV29-1
CSVELGGSTDTQYF
TGCAGCGTTGAGTTGGGCGGGAGCACAGATACGCAGTATTTT
>.|TRBJ1-1|.|TRBV6-5
CASSLGGPINTEAFF
TGTGCCAGCAGCCTGGGGGGGCCTATAAACACTGAAGCTTTCTTT
>TRBD1|TRBJ1-1|.|TRBV6-5
CASSPVRGLRAFF
TGTGCCAGCAGCCCCGTCAGGGGGCTTAGGGCTTTCTTT
>.|TRBJ2-3|.|TRBV9
CASSVGGGEADTQYF
TGTGCCAGCAGCGTAGGAGGAGGGGAGGCAGATACGCAGTATTTT
>.|TRBJ1-5|.|TRBV24-1
CATSDPRGGTGNQPQHF
TGTGCCACCAGTGATCCCCGGGGGGGGACGGGGAATCAGCCCCAGCATTTT
>TRBD2|TRBJ2-3|.|TRBV4-1
CASSQAPVGGPRDTQYF
TGCGCCAGCAGCCAAGCTCCGGTGGGAGGGCCTCGGGATACGCAGTATTTT